This T cell receptor beta chain emerged from a study of CD8+ T cells in alopecia areata (dated by TCRdb to about 2018). The study in broad terms: Treated patients were enrolled in an open-label pilot trial of oral tofacitinib at 5 to 10 mg twice daily for moderate-to-severe alopecia areata. Scalp clonality was compared among normal scalp (n=4), patchy alopecia areata scalp (n=8), and alopecia totalis/universalis scalp (n=8). In both human patients and the C3H/HeJ mouse model, the study applied high-throughput TCRbeta sequencing to look at T cell clonal expansion in alopecia areata. Patients received tofacitinib for 6 to 18 months and were then followed off drug for 6 months to check for delayed response and recurrence. TCRbeta CDR3 regions were amplified by immunoSEQ multiplex PCR with 35 Vbeta forward and 13 Jbeta reverse primers. RNA came from the PAXgene miRNA kit for fixed scalp, the miRNeasy kit for PBMCs, and the RNeasy kit for mouse skin. In humans, TCRbeta sequencing was performed on scalp tissue and on sorted CD4+ and CD8+ peripheral blood T cells from healthy controls and from patients with patchy or totalis/universalis alopecia areata. Biopsies were taken from tofacitinib-treated patients at baseline and at 4 and 24 weeks of treatment, and a later scalp biopsy was taken in several of the tofacitinib-treated patients. The SALT score, which quantifies the percentage of affected scalp surface area, was used to measure disease severity in treated patients.

This clone was counted a few times. Its target antigen remains unknown. There are no base qualities to consult, and no much larger clone falls within one base. Library construction relied on the immunoSEQ multiplex PCR assay. To provide template for TCR sequencing, every sample had RNA extracted and reverse transcribed into cDNA. First-strand cDNA was synthesized with SuperScript III using a 2:1 mix of oligo-dT and random hexamers. Amplification bias was assessed with a synthetic immune receptor repertoire, and residual bias was removed computationally. In the original analysis: Raw reads were preprocessed to remove errors, and CDR3 was defined by IMGT conventions from the conserved cysteine to phenylalanine. Clonality was computed by normalizing Shannon entropy by log2 of the number of productive unique TCRs and subtracting the result from 1. Whether scalp clones were CD4 or CD8 was inferred by matching scalp TCRbeta sequences against CD4 and CD8 repertoires sorted from blood. This immuneACCESS table, as held by TCRdb, lists in-frame sequences with V and J called but not all clones. Of the missing ones, under half trace to an unresolved V gene in checked studies; the others have no known cause. V, J and clone size reflect that table, while D and trimming were determined from the DNA. Counted in this sample were under 350,000 clones; 58% of them appeared once. Roughly 1.8% of the sample lies in the top ten.

Broader findings and caveats from the paper: Because the treated cohort was small and had only one nonresponder, larger studies are needed to examine links between baseline CD8+ expansion and response. Higher clonality and more expanded CD8+ clones were observed in lesional scalp than in normal scalp, particularly in alopecia totalis/universalis, a finding suggestive of antigenic drive. TCR sequences shared between patients were less clear than in mice, possibly partly because of HLA diversity in the patient population. Tofacitinib significantly lowered scalp clonality and the number of expanded CD8+ clones among the top 100 scalp clones. Resident alphabeta T cells in normal human skin are also sequenced, complicating scalp TCR repertoire analysis, unlike mouse skin dominated by gammadelta T cells. Many expanded lesional clones persisted in scalp and blood during tofacitinib treatment, which may partly explain relapse after stopping treatment.

This sample's time point label indicates: roughly 26 weeks on oral tofacitinib. Taken with the paper, the label for treatment or condition translates to: oral pan-JAK inhibitor, 5-10 mg twice daily. Lesional scalp punch biopsies and peripheral blood were obtained from alopecia areata patients. PBMCs were isolated by density centrifugation and stained for CD3, CD4 and CD8, and CD4+ and CD8+ T cells were sorted on a FACSAria. According to the germline V gene, CDR1 reads SGHTA and CDR2 reads FQGNSA. V gives up 4 bases and J gives up 0 bases, and the segment between their germline ends measures 10 bases. The cysteine opens and the phenylalanine closes a CDR3 of 15 amino acids. The retained sequence is limited to the CDR3, 45 bases, with the frame set at the first base.

Sequenced material: CD4+ T cells sorted from blood, taken at week 24, from a patient treated with tofacitinib. Here the chain combines TRBV7-2 and TRBJ2-4; no D gene is confidently identified. The source is a human donor with alopecia areata. The nucleotide sequence reads TGTGCCAGCAGCTCCCTAACTTTAGCCAAAAACATTCAGTACTTC. Translated, this gives CASSSLTLAKNIQYF.